This TCR beta chain comes out of a study of blood T cell repertoires in COVID-19. Study at large: Sites in the United States, Italy and Spain provided acute and convalescent COVID-19 samples. From T cells, B-cell-depleted T cells, or PBMCs came the material, which was cDNA or gDNA.

Method: immunoSEQ multiplex PCR; TCRdb's copy keeps in-frame clones and lacks some. Here the sample spans 250,000 to 300,000 clones, about 88% being singletons. The CDR3 has 16 amino acids. CDR1 SNHLY and CDR2 FYNNEI come from the germline V gene. The ends lost 4 bases at V and 4 bases at J; junction bases unmatched: 10. The chain has TRBV2 and TRBJ2-3; 8 nucleotides align to TRBD2. Sequencing was performed on peripheral blood. This clonotype was obtained from a man between 18 and 35 years old with active or convalescent COVID-19. CDR3: CASSVLTGGPPDTQYF. Here the CDR3 DNA reads TGTGCCAGCAGTGTCCTAACGGGGGGGCCTCCAGATACGCAGTATTTT.